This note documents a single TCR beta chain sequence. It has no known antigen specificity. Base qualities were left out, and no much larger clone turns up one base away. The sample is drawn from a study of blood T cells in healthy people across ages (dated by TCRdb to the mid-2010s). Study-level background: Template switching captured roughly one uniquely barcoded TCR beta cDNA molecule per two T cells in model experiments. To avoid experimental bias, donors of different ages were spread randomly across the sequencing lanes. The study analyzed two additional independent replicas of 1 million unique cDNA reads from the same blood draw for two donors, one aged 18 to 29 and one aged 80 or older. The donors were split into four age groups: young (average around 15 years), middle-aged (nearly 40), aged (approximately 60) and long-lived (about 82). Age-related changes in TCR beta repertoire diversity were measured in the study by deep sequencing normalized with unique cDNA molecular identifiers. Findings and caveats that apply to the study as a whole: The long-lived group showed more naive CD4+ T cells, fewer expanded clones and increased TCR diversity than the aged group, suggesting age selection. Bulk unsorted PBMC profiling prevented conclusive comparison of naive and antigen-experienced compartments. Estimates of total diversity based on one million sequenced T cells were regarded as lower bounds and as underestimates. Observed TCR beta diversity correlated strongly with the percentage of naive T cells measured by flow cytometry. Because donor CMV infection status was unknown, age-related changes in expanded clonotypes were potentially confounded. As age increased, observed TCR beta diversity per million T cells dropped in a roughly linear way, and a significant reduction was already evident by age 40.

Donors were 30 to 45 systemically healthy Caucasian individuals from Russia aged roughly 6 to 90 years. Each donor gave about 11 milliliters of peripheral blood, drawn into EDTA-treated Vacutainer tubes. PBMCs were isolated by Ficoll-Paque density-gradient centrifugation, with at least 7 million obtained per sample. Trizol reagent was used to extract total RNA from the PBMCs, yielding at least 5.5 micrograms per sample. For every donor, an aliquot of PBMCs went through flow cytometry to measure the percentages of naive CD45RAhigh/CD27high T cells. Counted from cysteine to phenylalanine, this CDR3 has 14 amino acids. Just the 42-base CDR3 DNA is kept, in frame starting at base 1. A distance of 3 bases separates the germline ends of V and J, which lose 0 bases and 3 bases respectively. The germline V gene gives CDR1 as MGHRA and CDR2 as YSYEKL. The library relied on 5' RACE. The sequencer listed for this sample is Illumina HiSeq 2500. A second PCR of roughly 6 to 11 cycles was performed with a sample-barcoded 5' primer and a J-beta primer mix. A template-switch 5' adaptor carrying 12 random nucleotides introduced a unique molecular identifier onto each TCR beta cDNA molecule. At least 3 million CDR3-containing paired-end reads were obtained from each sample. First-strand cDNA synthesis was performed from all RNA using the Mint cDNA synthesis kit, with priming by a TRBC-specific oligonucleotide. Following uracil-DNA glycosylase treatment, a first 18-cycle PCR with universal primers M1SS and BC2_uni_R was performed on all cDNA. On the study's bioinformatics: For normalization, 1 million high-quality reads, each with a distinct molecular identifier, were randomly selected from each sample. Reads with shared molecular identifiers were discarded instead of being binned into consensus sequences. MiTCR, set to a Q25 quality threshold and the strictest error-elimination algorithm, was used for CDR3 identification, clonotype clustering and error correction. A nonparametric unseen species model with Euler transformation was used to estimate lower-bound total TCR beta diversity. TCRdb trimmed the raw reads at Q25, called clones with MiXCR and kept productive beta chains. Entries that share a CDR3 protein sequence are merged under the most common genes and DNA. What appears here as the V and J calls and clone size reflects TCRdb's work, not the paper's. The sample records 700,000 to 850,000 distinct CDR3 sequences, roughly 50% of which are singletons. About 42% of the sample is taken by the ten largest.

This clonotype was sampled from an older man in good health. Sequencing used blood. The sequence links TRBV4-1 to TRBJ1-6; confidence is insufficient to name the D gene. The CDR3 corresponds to CASSQDVYNSPLHF. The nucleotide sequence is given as TGCGCCAGCAGCCAAGACGTCTATAATTCACCCCTCCACTTT.